This TCR beta chain originates from a study of cytomegalovirus exposure and HLA in healthy donors. The wider study: The study placed approximately 78% of its approximately 400 genotyped donors in the Caucasian-associated ancestry cluster.

Study-wide results and caveats: Earlier analysis found most TCR beta V segments productive about 87% or about 30% of the time. Diagnosis of cytomegalovirus status made by the classifier reportedly showed high specificity and sensitivity. In a later analysis, across HLA loci, associated TCR counts were highest for DRB1, lowest for HLA-C.

PCR used 60 Vbeta primers and 13 Jbeta primers. TCRdb's copy holds only in-frame clones and misses some; the assay was immunoSEQ multiplex PCR. Among around 150,000 clones listed, 70% to 85% were seen once. Points on this clone: Antigen: not known.

This CDR3 spans 14 amino acids. The sequence came from a man aged 30-40 years in good health and CMV-seropositive. The chain uses TRBV21-1 and TRBJ1-4; TRBD1 is the table's D call and was not checked against the DNA. TRBV21-1 is a known pseudogene. The sequenced material came from PBMCs. The CDR3 DNA is TGTGCCAGCAGTTTCAGGGGGAAAAGTGAAAAACTGTTTTTT. It encodes CASSFRGKSEKLFF.